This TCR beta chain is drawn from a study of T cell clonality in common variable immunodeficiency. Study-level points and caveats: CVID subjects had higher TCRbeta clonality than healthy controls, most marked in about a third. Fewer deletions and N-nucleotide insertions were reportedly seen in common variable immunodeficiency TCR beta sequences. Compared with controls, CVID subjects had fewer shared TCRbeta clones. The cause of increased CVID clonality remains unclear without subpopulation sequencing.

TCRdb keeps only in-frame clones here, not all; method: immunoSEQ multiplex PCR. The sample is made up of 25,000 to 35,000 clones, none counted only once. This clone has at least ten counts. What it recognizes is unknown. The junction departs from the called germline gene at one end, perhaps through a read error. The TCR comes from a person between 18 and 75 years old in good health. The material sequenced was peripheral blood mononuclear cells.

The CDR3 DNA, read in part, is TGCGCCAGCAGCCAAGATCTGGTCCCCGATTTGGCAGGTACG. Its protein product is CASSQDLVPDLAGT. The whole CDR3 sequence is CASSQDLVPDLAGTQYF. The J gene is TRBJ2-3, the V gene TRBV4-2; D remains ambiguous. Sequencing ends 3 residues short of the CDR3 end; the germline J gene provides the rest. The germline CDR1 and CDR2 sequences are LGHNA and YNFKEQ. CDR3 length: 17 amino acids.